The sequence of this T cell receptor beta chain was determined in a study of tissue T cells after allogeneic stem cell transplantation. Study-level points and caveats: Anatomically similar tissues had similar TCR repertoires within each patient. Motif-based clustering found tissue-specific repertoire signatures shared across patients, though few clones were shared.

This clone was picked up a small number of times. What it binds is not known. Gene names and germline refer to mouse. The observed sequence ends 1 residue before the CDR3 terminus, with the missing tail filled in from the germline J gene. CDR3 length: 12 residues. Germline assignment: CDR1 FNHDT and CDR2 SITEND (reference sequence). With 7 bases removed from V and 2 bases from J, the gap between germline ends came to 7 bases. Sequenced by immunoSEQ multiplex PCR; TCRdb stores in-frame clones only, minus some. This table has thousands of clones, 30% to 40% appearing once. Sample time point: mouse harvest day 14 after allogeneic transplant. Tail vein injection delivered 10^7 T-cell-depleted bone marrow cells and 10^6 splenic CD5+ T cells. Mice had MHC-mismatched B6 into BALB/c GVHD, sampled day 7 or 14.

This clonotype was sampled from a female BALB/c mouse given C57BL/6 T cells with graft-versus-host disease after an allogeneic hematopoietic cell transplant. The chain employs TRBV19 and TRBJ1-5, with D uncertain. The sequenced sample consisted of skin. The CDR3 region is CASPEDNQAPLF. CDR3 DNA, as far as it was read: TGTGCCAGCCCGGAGGACAACCAGGCTCCGCTT.